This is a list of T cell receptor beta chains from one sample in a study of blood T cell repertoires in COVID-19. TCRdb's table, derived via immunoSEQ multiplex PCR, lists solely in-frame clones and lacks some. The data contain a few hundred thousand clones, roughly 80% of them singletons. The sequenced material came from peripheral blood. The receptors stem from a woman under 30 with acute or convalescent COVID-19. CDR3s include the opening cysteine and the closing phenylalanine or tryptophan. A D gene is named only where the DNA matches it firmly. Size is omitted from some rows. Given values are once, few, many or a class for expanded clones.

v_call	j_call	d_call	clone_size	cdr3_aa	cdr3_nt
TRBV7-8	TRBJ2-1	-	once	CASSLSGSSYNEQFF	TGTGCCAGCAGCCTTAGCGGTAGCTCCTACAATGAGCAGTTCTTC
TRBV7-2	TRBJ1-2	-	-	CASSQASSGLSYTF	TGTGCCAGCAGCCAAGCTTCTTCGGGTTTGAGCTACACCTTC
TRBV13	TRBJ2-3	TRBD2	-	CASSDISGSADTQYF	TGTGCCAGCAGCGACATTAGCGGGAGTGCAGATACGCAGTATTTT
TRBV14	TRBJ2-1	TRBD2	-	CASSQVISGRRGRGNEQFF	TGTGCCAGCAGCCAAGTGATAAGCGGGAGACGTGGGAGGGGCAATGAGCAGTTCTTC
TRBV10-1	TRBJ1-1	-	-	CASSESFNTEAFF	TGCGCCAGCAGTGAGAGCTTTAACACTGAAGCTTTCTTT
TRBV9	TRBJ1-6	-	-	CASSVDSPGNPNSPLHF	TGTGCCAGCAGCGTAGATTCCCCTGGCAACCCTAATTCACCCCTCCACTTT
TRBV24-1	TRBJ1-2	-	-	CATSDPAWGYTF	TGTGCCACCAGTGACCCCGCGTGGGGCTACACCTTC
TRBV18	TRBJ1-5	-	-	CASSPGQGNQPQHF	TGTGCCAGCTCACCTGGGCAGGGCAATCAGCCCCAGCATTTT
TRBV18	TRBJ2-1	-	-	CASSPPSLVNEQFF	TGTGCCAGCTCACCACCCAGCCTAGTTAATGAGCAGTTCTTC
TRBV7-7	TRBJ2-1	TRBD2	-	CASSLASFIGEGLDEQFF	TGTGCTAGCAGCTTAGCGAGTTTTATAGGGGAGGGCCTGGATGAGCAGTTCTTC
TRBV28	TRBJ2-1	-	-	CAADSGAYNEQFF	TGTGCCGCCGACAGTGGCGCTTACAATGAGCAGTTCTTC
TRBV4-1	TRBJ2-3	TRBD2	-	CASSQDLWGLAGVLDTQYF	TGCGCCAGCAGCCAAGATTTATGGGGACTAGCGGGAGTTTTAGATACGCAGTATTTT
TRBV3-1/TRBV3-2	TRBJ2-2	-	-	CASHRRTGELFF	TGTGCCAGCCACCGGAGAACCGGGGAGCTGTTTTTT